A selection of T cell receptor beta chains follows, all from one sample in a study of blood T cell repertoires in COVID-19. Only in-frame clones appear in the TCRdb table, and some are missing; sequencing was by immunoSEQ multiplex PCR. The sample carries approximately 250,000 clones, approximately 90% recorded once. Sequenced: PBMCs or T cells enriched from blood (not recorded which). The source of these receptors is a man aged 40-50 years who had been exposed to COVID-19. Each CDR3 is given with its conserved first and last residue. Fields, in order: V gene, J gene, CDR3 length, clone size, D gene, CDR3 DNA, CDR3 protein. D genes are given only for firm matches. Where a row states a size, it is once, few, many or the class of an expanded clone; other rows omit it.

v_call: TRBV5-1
j_call: TRBJ2-1
cdr3_length: 16
clone_size: .
d_call: TRBD2
cdr3_nt: TGCGCCAGCAGCTTGGGTATGGGAGGGCCCTACAATGAGCAGTTCTTC
cdr3_aa: CASSLGMGGPYNEQFF

v_call: TRBV7-7
j_call: TRBJ2-5
cdr3_length: 16
clone_size: .
d_call: .
cdr3_nt: TGTGCTAGCAGCCCCGCCGGGTTTTCGACCCAAGAGACCCAGTACTTC
cdr3_aa: CASSPAGFSTQETQYF

v_call: TRBV30
j_call: TRBJ1-6
cdr3_length: 14
clone_size: few
d_call: TRBD1
cdr3_nt: TGTGCCTGGCTAACGACAGGGGGGGGGTCACCCCTCCACTTT
cdr3_aa: CAWLTTGGGSPLHF

v_call: TRBV28
j_call: TRBJ1-5
cdr3_length: 21
clone_size: .
d_call: .
cdr3_nt: TGTGCCAGCAGTTCCCCTTTTCTGGCAGAGGATACGGCTGTTAGCAATCAGCCCCAGCATTTT
cdr3_aa: CASSSPFLAEDTAVSNQPQHF

v_call: TRBV15
j_call: TRBJ1-1
cdr3_length: 12
clone_size: once
d_call: .
cdr3_nt: TGTGCCACCAGCAGAGACCAAGCAGAAGCTTTCTTT
cdr3_aa: CATSRDQAEAFF

v_call: TRBV5-1
j_call: TRBJ1-4
cdr3_length: 20
clone_size: .
d_call: .
cdr3_nt: TGCGCCAGCAGCCTGGGTGGGGCCCAGCGTACGATTGCAACTAATGAAAAACTGTTTTTT
cdr3_aa: CASSLGGAQRTIATNEKLFF

v_call: TRBV25-1
j_call: TRBJ2-1
cdr3_length: 12
clone_size: .
d_call: .
cdr3_nt: TGTGCCAGCATAGCCTCACACAATGAGCAGTTCTTC
cdr3_aa: CASIASHNEQFF

v_call: TRBV28
j_call: TRBJ1-6
cdr3_length: 12
clone_size: .
d_call: .
cdr3_nt: TGTGCCAGCAGCGGTAATAATTCACCCCTCCACTTT
cdr3_aa: CASSGNNSPLHF

v_call: TRBV28
j_call: TRBJ2-2
cdr3_length: 18
clone_size: .
d_call: TRBD1
cdr3_nt: TGTGCCGAGGACAGGGACCTACTCCCGTTCGCGAACACCGGGGAGCTGTTTTTT
cdr3_aa: CAEDRDLLPFANTGELFF

v_call: TRBV24-1
j_call: TRBJ2-1
cdr3_length: 15
clone_size: once
d_call: TRBD2
cdr3_nt: TGTGCCACCAGTGATTTAGCGGGGCCCCACAATGAGCAGTTCTTC
cdr3_aa: CATSDLAGPHNEQFF

v_call: TRBV6-2/TRBV6-3
j_call: TRBJ2-7
cdr3_length: 14
clone_size: .
d_call: .
cdr3_nt: TGTGCCAGCAGTTTTCGGGAGAAGGTAAACGAGCAGTACTTC
cdr3_aa: CASSFREKVNEQYF

v_call: TRBV5-6
j_call: TRBJ1-5
cdr3_length: 16
clone_size: .
d_call: TRBD1
cdr3_nt: TGTGCCAGCAGCTCCCACGGACAGGTCAGCAATCAGCCCCAGCATTTT
cdr3_aa: CASSSHGQVSNQPQHF

v_call: TRBV28
j_call: TRBJ2-3
cdr3_length: 14
clone_size: .
d_call: TRBD2
cdr3_nt: TGTGCCAGCAGTCCTAGCGGGAGCACAGATACGCAGTATTTT
cdr3_aa: CASSPSGSTDTQYF

v_call: TRBV20-1
j_call: TRBJ1-2
cdr3_length: 10
clone_size: .
d_call: .
cdr3_nt: TGCAGTGCTAGAGGACAGGGCTACACCTTC
cdr3_aa: CSARGQGYTF

v_call: TRBV29-1
j_call: TRBJ1-4
cdr3_length: 11
clone_size: .
d_call: .
cdr3_nt: TGCAGCGGGGTGACAGCCGAAAAACTGTTTTTT
cdr3_aa: CSGVTAEKLFF

v_call: TRBV11-2
j_call: TRBJ2-7
cdr3_length: 12
clone_size: .
d_call: TRBD2
cdr3_nt: TGTGCCAGCAGCTGGGGGACTAGAGAGCAGTACTTC
cdr3_aa: CASSWGTREQYF

v_call: TRBV28
j_call: TRBJ1-6
cdr3_length: 12
clone_size: .
d_call: .
cdr3_nt: TGTGCCAGCAGTCGGGAAACAAAAGGGCTTTTGTTT
cdr3_aa: CASSRETKGLLF

v_call: TRBV9
j_call: TRBJ2-1
cdr3_length: 15
clone_size: .
d_call: TRBD2
cdr3_nt: TGTGCCAGCAGCGTAGATGGGCTAGCGGGAGATGAGCAGTTCTTC
cdr3_aa: CASSVDGLAGDEQFF

v_call: TRBV9
j_call: TRBJ2-5
cdr3_length: 14
clone_size: .
d_call: TRBD2
cdr3_nt: TGTGCCAGCAGCGGTCGGACTAGCCAAGAGACCCAGTACTTC
cdr3_aa: CASSGRTSQETQYF

v_call: TRBV30
j_call: TRBJ1-1
cdr3_length: 12
clone_size: .
d_call: TRBD1
cdr3_nt: TGTGCCTGGAGTGTGGTGGGACAGGAAGCTTTCTTT
cdr3_aa: CAWSVVGQEAFF

v_call: TRBV18
j_call: TRBJ2-7
cdr3_length: 13
clone_size: .
d_call: TRBD1
cdr3_nt: TGTGCCAGCTCACCGGGACAGGGCGGCGAGCAGTACTTC
cdr3_aa: CASSPGQGGEQYF

v_call: TRBV19
j_call: TRBJ1-4
cdr3_length: 14
clone_size: .
d_call: .
cdr3_nt: TGTGCCAGTAGTATTCAGGTCGCGGGAGAAAAACTGTTTTTT
cdr3_aa: CASSIQVAGEKLFF

v_call: TRBV5-4
j_call: TRBJ2-7
cdr3_length: 14
clone_size: .
d_call: TRBD2
cdr3_nt: TGTGCCAGCAGCATGGGACTAGCGGGAGACGCACGGGGGTTC
cdr3_aa: CASSMGLAGDARGF

v_call: TRBV18
j_call: TRBJ1-5
cdr3_length: 13
clone_size: .
d_call: .
cdr3_nt: TGTGCCAGCTCACTGACGGGGTTAGAGCCCCAGCATTTT
cdr3_aa: CASSLTGLEPQHF

v_call: TRBV9
j_call: TRBJ2-5
cdr3_length: 16
clone_size: .
d_call: TRBD1
cdr3_nt: TGTGCCAGCAGCGTAAGCCCTGGGACAGGTAAAGAGACCCAGTACTTC
cdr3_aa: CASSVSPGTGKETQYF

v_call: TRBV6-5
j_call: TRBJ1-1
cdr3_length: 15
clone_size: .
d_call: .
cdr3_nt: TGTGCCAGCAGTCCCCAGACACGGTTAGGCACTGAAGCTTTCTTT
cdr3_aa: CASSPQTRLGTEAFF

v_call: TRBV18
j_call: TRBJ2-1
cdr3_length: 14
clone_size: once
d_call: .
cdr3_nt: TGTGCCAGCTCACCCGACAGAACCTACAATGAGCAGTTCTTC
cdr3_aa: CASSPDRTYNEQFF

v_call: TRBV6-5
j_call: TRBJ1-1
cdr3_length: 15
clone_size: .
d_call: TRBD1
cdr3_nt: TGTGCCAGCAAGAGAAAAGACAGGGTGCTAGCTGAAGCTTTCTTT
cdr3_aa: CASKRKDRVLAEAFF

v_call: TRBV4-1
j_call: TRBJ2-1
cdr3_length: 17
clone_size: few
d_call: .
cdr3_nt: TGCGCCAGCAGCCAAGATAGGCGAGCGGCCTCTCTGGATGAGCAGTTCTTC
cdr3_aa: CASSQDRRAASLDEQFF

v_call: TRBV9
j_call: TRBJ2-2
cdr3_length: 14
clone_size: .
d_call: .
cdr3_nt: TGTGCCAGCAGCCCTACTTTTGGCACCGGGGAGCTGTTTTTT
cdr3_aa: CASSPTFGTGELFF

v_call: TRBV18
j_call: TRBJ1-2
cdr3_length: 17
clone_size: .
d_call: TRBD1
cdr3_nt: TGTGCCAGCTCACCAGGCCCGGGACAGGGGGTAGGAAGTGGCTACACCTTC
cdr3_aa: CASSPGPGQGVGSGYTF

v_call: TRBV5-1
j_call: TRBJ1-1
cdr3_length: 15
clone_size: .
d_call: .
cdr3_nt: TGCGCCAGCAGTTCCGGGGATGATTGGAACACTGAAGCTTTCTTT
cdr3_aa: CASSSGDDWNTEAFF

v_call: TRBV18
j_call: TRBJ2-1
cdr3_length: 13
clone_size: .
d_call: TRBD1
cdr3_nt: TGTGCCAGCTCACTGGGACAGCACAATGAGCAGTTCTTC
cdr3_aa: CASSLGQHNEQFF

v_call: TRBV11-2
j_call: TRBJ2-5
cdr3_length: 14
clone_size: .
d_call: TRBD2
cdr3_nt: TGTGCCAGCAGCTTAGGGGGACTAGCGGAGACCCAGTACTTC
cdr3_aa: CASSLGGLAETQYF

v_call: TRBV5-1
j_call: TRBJ1-1
cdr3_length: 14
clone_size: .
d_call: .
cdr3_nt: TGCGCCAGCAGCTCGGGGATGATGAACACTGAAGCTTTCTTT
cdr3_aa: CASSSGMMNTEAFF

v_call: TRBV6-5
j_call: TRBJ2-7
cdr3_length: 14
clone_size: .
d_call: .
cdr3_nt: TGTGCCAGCCCCTCACCTTGGGCTCCCTACGAGCAGTACTTC
cdr3_aa: CASPSPWAPYEQYF

v_call: TRBV28
j_call: TRBJ2-1
cdr3_length: 13
clone_size: .
d_call: TRBD2
cdr3_nt: TGTGCCAGCAACATGGGACTAGCCTATGAGCAGTTCTTC
cdr3_aa: CASNMGLAYEQFF

v_call: TRBV28
j_call: TRBJ1-1
cdr3_length: 13
clone_size: .
d_call: .
cdr3_nt: TGTGCCAGCAGTTCCACTCATAGTGCTGAAGCTTTCTTT
cdr3_aa: CASSSTHSAEAFF

v_call: TRBV5-1
j_call: TRBJ2-5
cdr3_length: 15
clone_size: .
d_call: TRBD1
cdr3_nt: TGCGCCAGCAGCTTCCAACAGGGGGGACAAGAGACCCAGTACTTC
cdr3_aa: CASSFQQGGQETQYF

v_call: TRBV28
j_call: TRBJ1-2
cdr3_length: 15
clone_size: .
d_call: TRBD1
cdr3_nt: TGTGCCAGCAGTTCCGGACAGGGTGTGTTGCATGGCTACACCTTC
cdr3_aa: CASSSGQGVLHGYTF

v_call: TRBV28
j_call: TRBJ1-2
cdr3_length: 15
clone_size: .
d_call: TRBD1
cdr3_nt: TGTGCCAGCAGTTCTGGGGACAGGGGAATCTATGGCTACACCTTC
cdr3_aa: CASSSGDRGIYGYTF

v_call: TRBV2
j_call: TRBJ1-1
cdr3_length: 12
clone_size: .
d_call: .
cdr3_nt: TGTGCCAGCAGTGATGAGGGAATTGAAGCTTTCTTT
cdr3_aa: CASSDEGIEAFF

v_call: TRBV3-1/TRBV3-2
j_call: TRBJ2-7
cdr3_length: 13
clone_size: .
d_call: .
cdr3_nt: TGTGCCAGCGCGGCGGACTACTCCTACGAGCAGTACTTC
cdr3_aa: CASAADYSYEQYF

v_call: TRBV2
j_call: TRBJ1-1
cdr3_length: 15
clone_size: .
d_call: .
cdr3_nt: TGTGCCAGCAGTAAGAACTCGGGGGGGAACACTGAAGCTTTCTTT
cdr3_aa: CASSKNSGGNTEAFF

v_call: TRBV21-1
j_call: TRBJ1-1
cdr3_length: 15
clone_size: .
d_call: .
cdr3_nt: TGTGCCAGCACCCTTCAGACAGGCGACAACACTGAAGCTTTCTTT
cdr3_aa: CASTLQTGDNTEAFF

v_call: TRBV7-9
j_call: TRBJ2-7
cdr3_length: 11
clone_size: .
d_call: .
cdr3_nt: TGTGCCAGCAGCTTACAGTACGAGCAGTACTTC
cdr3_aa: CASSLQYEQYF

v_call: TRBV5-1
j_call: TRBJ1-2
cdr3_length: 15
clone_size: .
d_call: .
cdr3_nt: TGCGCCAGCAGCTTGGAACCGGCAGGGAACTATGGCTACACCTTC
cdr3_aa: CASSLEPAGNYGYTF

v_call: TRBV2
j_call: TRBJ1-3
cdr3_length: 16
clone_size: .
d_call: .
cdr3_nt: TGTGCCAGCACCACAGGGATGGGACCCTCTGGAAACACCATATATTTT
cdr3_aa: CASTTGMGPSGNTIYF

v_call: TRBV5-4
j_call: TRBJ2-3
cdr3_length: 17
clone_size: .
d_call: .
cdr3_nt: TGTGCCAGCAGCTTTGGCGGTGCGACGCCTAGCACAGATACGCAGTATTTT
cdr3_aa: CASSFGGATPSTDTQYF

v_call: TRBV19
j_call: TRBJ2-5
cdr3_length: 13
clone_size: once
d_call: .
cdr3_nt: TGTGCCAGTAGTATGCCCAGCGGAGAGACCCAGTACTTC
cdr3_aa: CASSMPSGETQYF

v_call: TRBV3-1/TRBV3-2
j_call: TRBJ1-1
cdr3_length: 11
clone_size: .
d_call: .
cdr3_nt: TGTGCCAGCAGCCACCGGGGGAGGGCTTTCTTT
cdr3_aa: CASSHRGRAFF

v_call: TRBV28
j_call: TRBJ1-2
cdr3_length: 17
clone_size: .
d_call: .
cdr3_nt: TGTGCCAGCAGTTTCGGGACTTACCATTCAGATGGCTATGGCTACACCTTC
cdr3_aa: CASSFGTYHSDGYGYTF

v_call: TRBV12-3/TRBV12-4
j_call: TRBJ1-2
cdr3_length: 13
clone_size: .
d_call: .
cdr3_nt: TGTGCCAGCAGTTCCCAGCCTGGGGCTGGCTACACCTTC
cdr3_aa: CASSSQPGAGYTF